This T cell receptor (beta chain) comes out of a study of post-analysis software for immune sequencing data (dated by TCRdb to between 2014 and 2017). Notes on the research overall: The recorded disease courses included relapsing-remitting, secondary progressive and progressive-relapsing multiple sclerosis, and some patients had no subtype annotation. The patient repertoires were set against roughly eleven previously published healthy control repertoires from donors whose ages ranged from roughly 6 to 27 years. A subset of samples was prepared in parallel using single-end sample barcoding, then pooled and co-amplified after Illumina adapter ligation. Here is what the overall study found, with its caveats: Direct clustering with F measure showed strong co-clustering of samples prepared in the same batch, prompting a batch-effect correction. The control group was slightly older than the multiple sclerosis patient group. Significantly higher frequencies in patients than in controls were found for five or six TRBV segments, including TRBV5-6, TRBV5-1 and TRBV20-1. Compared with controls, multiple sclerosis patients had significantly lower normalized Chao1 diversity, a finding suggesting substantial peripheral T-cell clonal expansion.

To prepare the library, PCR was applied. The instrument was an Illumina HiSeq 2500. To reduce PCR and sequencing biases, unique molecular identifiers were incorporated into the TCR beta cDNA libraries. Per 1 to 10 million input T cells, roughly 0.5 million cDNA molecules were obtained, such that each molecule approximated one T cell. The same protocol used for the earlier healthy control dataset was applied to prepare and sequence the patient libraries. Samples belonging to the same batch were prepared together, multiplexed and sequenced on a shared HiSeq lane. The paper's data handling went like this. MIGEC was used to process the raw barcoded reads, and molecular identifier groups with only a single read were discarded before consensus assembly and CDR3 extraction. VDJtools was used for post-analysis of the clonotype tables, and diversity was normalized by down-sampling every dataset to the size of the smallest sample. In repertoire overlap clustering, CDR3 amino acid sequences, but not nucleotide sequences, were matched to correct batch-related cross-sample contamination. The public reads were reprocessed in TCRdb via fastp at Q25 and MiXCR, keeping in-frame beta chains. Under each unique CDR3 protein, matching rows form one entry showing the most common genes and DNA. These V and J calls originate from TCRdb's pipeline instead of the authors' own analysis. The sample profile shows approximately 350,000 distinct CDR3 sequences; less than 35% of them were found once. The top ten hold around an eighth of the sample.

On this clonotype: Its recognized antigen is unknown. No base quality information exists; no much larger clone differs at one position.

V ends up 2 bases short and J 5 bases short, with an unmatched junction base count of 8. The CDR3 goes from the cysteine to the phenylalanine over 16 residues. Solely the CDR3 DNA is kept, with 48 bases framed from the first base. Taken from the germline V gene, the CDR1 and CDR2 loops are SGHAT and FQNNGV. To demonstrate the VDJtools post-analysis software, TCR beta repertoires were profiled from the peripheral blood of more than ten young patients with multiple sclerosis. The patients with multiple sclerosis were children and adolescents between roughly 6 and 17 years of age. Specimen: blood. The V gene is TRBV11-2 and the J gene is TRBJ2-1, and 8 junction bases match TRBD1. The receptor was derived from a girl aged 10 to 17 with multiple sclerosis. DNA sequence: TGTGCCAGCAGCTTAATGGAGGGGACAGGCCACAATGAGCAGTTCTTC. The encoded protein is CASSLMEGTGHNEQFF.